The clone carrying this T cell receptor (beta chain) was seen a handful of times. Its cognate antigen is unknown. There are 14 residues in the CDR3. Germline lookup yields CDR1 SGHTA and CDR2 FQGNSA. V was pared by 5 bases and J by 8 bases, with 11 bases of the junction left unmatched. Both TRBC1 and TRBC2 were covered by a beta constant-region primer of two equimolar oligonucleotides. Four rounds of PCR amplified the ligated cDNA using nested alpha and beta constant-region primers plus SP2. Ligation attached a single-stranded oligonucleotide with a 12-nucleotide UMI and the SP2 primer to the cDNA 3' end. MiXCR, run by TCRdb on the UMI-ligation and nested PCR reads, gives a single entry per CDR3 protein. This sample has 130,000 to 150,000 distinct CDR3 sequences, with approximately 22% found just once. This specimen comes from a study of naive and memory T cell subsets. Study results and limitations: Possibly reflecting memory cells re-expressing CD45RA, a few larger clonotypes occurred in naive repertoires, especially CD8.

This receptor was identified in a human donor in good health. Sequencing was performed on naive CD4+ T cells from blood. The chain joins TRBV7-2 to TRBJ1-2; 7 bases are shared with TRBD1. The CDR3 reads CASSPPTRGLGYTF. The CDR3 nucleotides read TGTGCCAGCAGCCCGCCGACGAGGGGGCTCGGCTACACCTTC.